This T cell receptor (beta chain) derives from a study of blood T cell repertoires in COVID-19. Background on the study: COVID-19 samples from acute and convalescent phases originated in the United States, Italy and Spain.

Enrollees, about 18 to 95 years old, lived in 25 or so US areas. Cohorts were based on clinical histories the participants reported. In the authors' methods: Reference gene primer amplification in the assay estimated nucleated cell counts. Some clones are missing from TCRdb's copy, which holds only in-frame ones; the method was immunoSEQ multiplex PCR. V, J and clone size derive from that table, while D and trimming were established from the DNA sequence. Here the sample spans a few hundred thousand clones, 90% being singletons. In its sample, this clone was seen a few times. CDR3 size: 16 residues. The germline gives CDR1 SGHTA, CDR2 FQGTGA. V dropped 5 bases and J dropped 3; count of bases not matched to a gene: 6.

The V call is TRBV7-3, the J call TRBJ2-1; 11 bases line up with TRBD1. The receptor's source is a woman younger than 35 with acute COVID-19. The specimen was PBMCs or T cells enriched from blood (not recorded which). The CDR3 DNA is TGTGCCAGCAGCCCCCAGGGACAGGGGGTCTACAATGAGCAGTTCTTC. Translated: CASSPQGQGVYNEQFF.